The rows below give T cell receptor beta chains drawn from one sample of a study of neurological immune-mediated disorders. TCRdb independently ran MiXCR on the 5' RACE reads; one entry per CDR3 protein. The sample yields 35,000 or so distinct CDR3 sequences, about 3.2% seen once. The source material was PBMCs. The source is a woman aged 60-75 years with multiple sclerosis. Each CDR3 is given with its conserved first and last residue. The D gene is left open where the match is weak. Some rows have no size entry. The others give once, few or many, or a class for an expanded clone.

V: TRBV20-1; J: TRBJ1-6; size: many; D: TRBD1; DNA: TGCAGTGCGCAAGGGGGCGCGAACTCACCCCTCCACTTT; CDR3: CSAQGGANSPLHF
V: TRBV4-2; J: TRBJ2-3; size: -; D: -; DNA: TGTGCCAGCAGCCTCCACCCAGCGGATACTAGCACAGATACGCAGTATTTT; CDR3: CASSLHPADTSTDTQYF
V: TRBV20-1; J: TRBJ2-2; size: many; D: TRBD1; DNA: TGCAGTGCCGCCGGGACAGGGGGCCCGGGGACCGGGGAGCTGTTTTTT; CDR3: CSAAGTGGPGTGELFF
V: TRBV20-1; J: TRBJ1-4; size: few; D: -; DNA: TGCAGTGACCAGGGAAAGCGTAATGAAAAACTGTTTTTT; CDR3: CSDQGKRNEKLFF
V: TRBV4-1; J: TRBJ2-5; size: many; D: -; DNA: TGCGCCAGCAGCCAGGGCTTCGAGAAAGAGACCCAGTACTTC; CDR3: CASSQGFEKETQYF
V: TRBV7-2; J: TRBJ1-5; size: many; D: TRBD1; DNA: TGTGCCAGCAGCTCGTGGACAGGACAGGGGGGAAATCAGCCCCAGCATTTT; CDR3: CASSSWTGQGGNQPQHF
V: TRBV12-3/TRBV12-4; J: TRBJ2-1; size: -; D: TRBD2; DNA: TGTGCCAGCAGCAAACTAGCGGGGCGCAATGAGCAGTTCTTC; CDR3: CASSKLAGRNEQFF
V: TRBV6-5; J: TRBJ2-1; size: medium-sized; D: -; DNA: TGTGCCAGCACCAATGGTGGGGGACCACCGTTCTTC; CDR3: CASTNGGGPPFF
V: TRBV6-2/TRBV6-3; J: TRBJ1-1; size: many; D: -; DNA: TGTGCCAGCATAAAGGCGGGACACGTGAACACTGAAGCTTTCTTT; CDR3: CASIKAGHVNTEAFF
V: TRBV3-1; J: TRBJ1-3; size: few; D: TRBD1; DNA: TGTGCCAGCAGCCAAGACGTTCCGGGACAGGTGACCTCTGGAAAAAACATATATTTT; CDR3: CASSQDVPGQVTSGKNIYF
V: TRBV6-6; J: TRBJ2-2; size: many; D: TRBD1; DNA: TGTGCCACCGGACAGGGGTCGGCCGGGGAGCTGTTTTTT; CDR3: CATGQGSAGELFF
V: TRBV24-1; J: TRBJ2-7; size: many; D: -; DNA: TGTGCCACCAGTCCTGGACTGGGAAGCTCCTACGAGCAGTACTTC; CDR3: CATSPGLGSSYEQYF
V: TRBV5-1; J: TRBJ2-7; size: -; D: -; DNA: TGCGCCAGCAGCACGGGGACCAACGAGCAGTACTTC; CDR3: CASSTGTNEQYF
V: TRBV20-1; J: TRBJ2-7; size: -; D: -; DNA: TGCAGTGCCGACGGTGGAACCGACTCCTACGAGCAGTACTTC; CDR3: CSADGGTDSYEQYF
V: TRBV5-1; J: TRBJ2-4; size: many; D: -; DNA: TGCGCCAGCAGCCTCCCGGGTGGTGAACTAGCCAAAAACATTCAGTACTTC; CDR3: CASSLPGGELAKNIQYF
V: TRBV4-2; J: TRBJ2-1; size: many; D: -; DNA: TGTGCCAGCAGCCAAGATTTGGCTTACAATGAGCAGTTCTTC; CDR3: CASSQDLAYNEQFF
V: TRBV7-2; J: TRBJ2-4; size: many; D: -; DNA: TGTGCCAGCAGCTTAGAGTTCGGGGCCAAAAACATTCAGTACTTC; CDR3: CASSLEFGAKNIQYF
V: TRBV9; J: TRBJ1-1; size: -; D: -; DNA: TGTGCCAGCCACTCGACGGGGGGGAACACTGAAGCTTTCTTT; CDR3: CASHSTGGNTEAFF
V: TRBV20-1; J: TRBJ2-5; size: many; D: TRBD2; DNA: TGCAGTGCTAGAGTGCTGTCTAGCGGGGGGCCCGGATGGTACTTC; CDR3: CSARVLSSGGPGWYF
V: TRBV5-1; J: TRBJ1-1; size: many; D: -; DNA: TGCGCCAGCAGCTATTATTCAGGGAGCGGAGGAAGGACTGAAGCTTTCTTT; CDR3: CASSYYSGSGGRTEAFF
V: TRBV28; J: TRBJ2-6; size: -; D: -; DNA: -; CDR3: CASSSSLSNVLTF
V: TRBV28; J: TRBJ1-2; size: many; D: -; DNA: TGTGCCAGCAGAGACCCGGGCCGGAACTATGGCTACACCTTC; CDR3: CASRDPGRNYGYTF
V: TRBV5-1; J: TRBJ2-7; size: many; D: -; DNA: TGCGCCAGCAGCTTGGCCGGGAATCAGGAGCAGTACTTC; CDR3: CASSLAGNQEQYF